The TCR beta chain described here comes from a study of T-cell reconstitution after alpha-beta-depleted transplantation in children. Findings and caveats of the study: At one year after transplant, newly produced T cells mostly accounted for T-cell counts and diversity.

V was clipped by 2 bases and J by 10 bases; unmatched bases: 12. This CDR3 has 15 residues. Germline assignment: CDR1 SGHRS and CDR2 YFSETQ. TCRbeta library preparation incorporated unique molecular identifiers. TCRdb passed the PCR reads through MiXCR, listing each CDR3 protein once. The sample contains 450,000 to 700,000 distinct CDR3 sequences, 25% to 30% of which appear only once. Concerning this clonotype: Its antigen remains unidentified.

The chain joins TRBV5-1 to TRBJ2-1; 7 nucleotides match TRBD1. The receptor comes from a boy in the first two years of life with Wiskott-Aldrich syndrome, due to receive a stem cell transplant. Here the sequenced sample was PBMCs, taken before TCRalphabeta/CD19-depleted stem cell transplant. The CDR3 coding sequence is TGCGCCAGCAGCTTTAGTCCCGGGACAGCGAGGGAGCAGTTCTTC. It specifies CASSFSPGTAREQFF.